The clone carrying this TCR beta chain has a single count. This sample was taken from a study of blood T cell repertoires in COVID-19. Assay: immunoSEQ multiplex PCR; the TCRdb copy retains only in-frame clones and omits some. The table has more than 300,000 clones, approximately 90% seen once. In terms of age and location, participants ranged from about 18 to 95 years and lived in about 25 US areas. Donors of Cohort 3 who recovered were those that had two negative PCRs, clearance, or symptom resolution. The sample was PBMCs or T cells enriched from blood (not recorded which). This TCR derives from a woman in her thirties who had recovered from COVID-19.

This chain's CDR3 is CARSFPSESSGNTIYF. The CDR3 bases are TGTGCCAGAAGCTTCCCCAGCGAGAGCTCTGGAAACACCATATATTTT. This chain links TRBV5-3 with TRBJ1-3, with D uncertain. TRBV5-3 is an open reading frame, and its role is uncertain. The CDR3 extends over 16 amino acids. The V end was cut by 2 bases, the J end by 0 bases, with 12 bases between.